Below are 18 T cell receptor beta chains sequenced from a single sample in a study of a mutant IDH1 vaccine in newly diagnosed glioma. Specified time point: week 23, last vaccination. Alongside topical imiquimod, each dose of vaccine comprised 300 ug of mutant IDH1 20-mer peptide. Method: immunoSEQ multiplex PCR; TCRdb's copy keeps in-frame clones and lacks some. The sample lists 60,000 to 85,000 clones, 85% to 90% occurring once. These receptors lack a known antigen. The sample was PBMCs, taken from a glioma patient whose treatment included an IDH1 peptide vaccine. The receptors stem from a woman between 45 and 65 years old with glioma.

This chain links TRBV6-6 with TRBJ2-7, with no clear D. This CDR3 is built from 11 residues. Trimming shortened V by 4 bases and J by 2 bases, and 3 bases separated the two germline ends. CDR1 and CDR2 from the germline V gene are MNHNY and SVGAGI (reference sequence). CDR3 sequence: CASSSAYEQYF. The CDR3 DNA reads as TGTGCCAGCAGTTCCGCCTACGAGCAGTACTTC.

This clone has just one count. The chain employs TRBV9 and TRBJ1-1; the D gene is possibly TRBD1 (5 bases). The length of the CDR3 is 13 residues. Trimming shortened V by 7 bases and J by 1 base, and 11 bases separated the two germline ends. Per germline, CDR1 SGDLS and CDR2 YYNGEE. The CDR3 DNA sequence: TGTGCCAGCGGCGCGGGGCCGAACACTGAAGCTTTCTTT. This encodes CASGAGPNTEAFF.

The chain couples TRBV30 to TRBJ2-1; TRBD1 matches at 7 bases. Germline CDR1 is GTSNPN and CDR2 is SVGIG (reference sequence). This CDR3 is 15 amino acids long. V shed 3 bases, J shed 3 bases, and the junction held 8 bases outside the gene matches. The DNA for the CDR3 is TGTGCCTGGAGCCTAGGGGGCGCCGGCTACAATGAGCAGTTCTTC. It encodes CAWSLGGAGYNEQFF.

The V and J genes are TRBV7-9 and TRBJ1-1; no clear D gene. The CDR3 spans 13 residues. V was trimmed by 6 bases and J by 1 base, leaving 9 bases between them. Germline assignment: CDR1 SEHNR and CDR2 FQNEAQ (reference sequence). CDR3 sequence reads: CASSRQENTEAFF. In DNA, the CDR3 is TGTGCCAGCAGTCGACAAGAGAACACTGAAGCTTTCTTT.

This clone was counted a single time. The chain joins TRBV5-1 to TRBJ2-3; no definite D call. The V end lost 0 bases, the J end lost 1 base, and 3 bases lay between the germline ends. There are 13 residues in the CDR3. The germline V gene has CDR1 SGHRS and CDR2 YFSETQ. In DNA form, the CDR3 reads TGCGCCAGCAGCTTGGCCGGCACAGATACGCAGTATTTT. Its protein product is CASSLAGTDTQYF. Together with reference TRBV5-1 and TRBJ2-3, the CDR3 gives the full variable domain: KAGVTQTPRYLIKTRGQQVTLSCSPISGHRSVSWYQQTPGQGLQFLFEYFSETQRNKGNFPGRFSGRQFSNSRSEMNVSTLELGDSALYLCASSLAGTDTQYFGPGTRLTVL.

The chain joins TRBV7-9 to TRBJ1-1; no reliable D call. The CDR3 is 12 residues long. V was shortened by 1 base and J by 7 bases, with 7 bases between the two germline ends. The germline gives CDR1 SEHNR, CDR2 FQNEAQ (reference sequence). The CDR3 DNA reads TGTGCCAGCAGCTTAGATAAAAATGAAGCTTTCTTT. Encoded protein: CASSLDKNEAFF. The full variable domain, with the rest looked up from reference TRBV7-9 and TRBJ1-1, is DTGVSQNPRHKITKRGQNVTFRCDPISEHNRLYWYRQTLGQGPEFLTYFQNEAQLEKSRLLSDRFSAERPKGSFSTLEIQRTEQGDSAMYLCASSLDKNEAFFGQGTRLTVV.

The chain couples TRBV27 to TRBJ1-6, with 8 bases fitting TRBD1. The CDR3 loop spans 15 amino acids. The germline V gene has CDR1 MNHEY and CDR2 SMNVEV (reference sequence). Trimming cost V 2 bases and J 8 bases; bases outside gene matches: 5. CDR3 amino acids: CASSLLAGGHSPLHF. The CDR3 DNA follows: TGTGCCAGCAGTTTACTGGCAGGGGGCCATTCACCCCTCCACTTT.

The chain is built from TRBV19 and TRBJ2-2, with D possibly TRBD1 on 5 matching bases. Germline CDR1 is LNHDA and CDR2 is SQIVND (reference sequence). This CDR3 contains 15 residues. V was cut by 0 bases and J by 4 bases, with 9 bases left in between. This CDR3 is CASSIEGQSTGELFF. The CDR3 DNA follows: TGTGCCAGTAGTATAGAAGGACAAAGCACCGGGGAGCTGTTTTTT.

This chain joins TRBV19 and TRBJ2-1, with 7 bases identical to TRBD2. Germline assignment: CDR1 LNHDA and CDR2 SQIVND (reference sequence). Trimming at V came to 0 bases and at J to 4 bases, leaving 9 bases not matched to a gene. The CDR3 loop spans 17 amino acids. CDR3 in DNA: TGTGCCAGTAGTATAGATCCGTCTAGCGGACTATACAATGAGCAGTTCTTC. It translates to CASSIDPSSGLYNEQFF.

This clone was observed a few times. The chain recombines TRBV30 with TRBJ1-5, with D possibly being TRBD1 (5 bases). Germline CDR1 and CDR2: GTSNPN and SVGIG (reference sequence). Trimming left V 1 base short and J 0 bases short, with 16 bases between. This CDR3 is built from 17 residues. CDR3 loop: CAWSARVEAHSNQPQHF. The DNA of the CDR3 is TGTGCCTGGAGTGCCAGGGTCGAGGCCCATAGCAATCAGCCCCAGCATTTT.

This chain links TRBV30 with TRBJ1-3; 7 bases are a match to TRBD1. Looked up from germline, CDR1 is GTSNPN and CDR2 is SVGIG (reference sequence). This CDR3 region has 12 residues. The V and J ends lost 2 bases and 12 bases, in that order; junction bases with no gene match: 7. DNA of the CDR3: TGTGCCTGGAGTACAGGGGCGGGCTACATATATTTT. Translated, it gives CAWSTGAGYIYF. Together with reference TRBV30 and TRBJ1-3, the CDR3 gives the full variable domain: SQTIHQWPATLVQPVGSPLSLECTVEGTSNPNLYWYRQAAGRGLQLLFYSVGIGQISSEVPQNLSASRPQDRQFILSSKKLLLSDSGFYLCAWSTGAGYIYFGEGSWLTVV.

The CDR3 nucleotides are TGTGCCAGCAGTGAACAGGGTGGGATGAACACTGAAGCTTTCTTT. Its translation is CASSEQGGMNTEAFF. V is TRBV6-4 and J is TRBJ1-1; D might be TRBD1 (6 bases). This CDR3 is built from 15 residues. The V gene lost 3 bases and the J gene lost 0 bases, with 11 bases spanning the gap. Germline V gene sequence: CDR1 MRHNA, CDR2 SNTAGT.

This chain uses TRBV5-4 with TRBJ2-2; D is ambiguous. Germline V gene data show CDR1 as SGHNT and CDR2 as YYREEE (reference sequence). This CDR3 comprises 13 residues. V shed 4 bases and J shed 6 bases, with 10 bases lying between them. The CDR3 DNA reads TGTGCCAGCAGCGTGAAAGTCGCCGGGGAGCTGTTTTTT. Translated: CASSVKVAGELFF.

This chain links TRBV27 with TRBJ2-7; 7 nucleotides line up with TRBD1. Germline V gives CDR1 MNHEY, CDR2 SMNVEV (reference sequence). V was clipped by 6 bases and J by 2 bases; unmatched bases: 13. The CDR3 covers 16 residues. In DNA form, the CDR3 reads TGTGCCAGCAGCCCCTCGGCCGGGACAGTGACCTACGAGCAGTACTTC. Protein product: CASSPSAGTVTYEQYF.

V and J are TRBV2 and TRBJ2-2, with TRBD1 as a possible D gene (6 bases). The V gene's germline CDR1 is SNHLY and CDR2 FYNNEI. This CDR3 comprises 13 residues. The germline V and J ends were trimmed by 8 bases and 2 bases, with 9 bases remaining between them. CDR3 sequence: CASRGQNTGELFF. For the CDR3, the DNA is TGTGCCAGCCGGGGACAAAACACCGGGGAGCTGTTTTTT.

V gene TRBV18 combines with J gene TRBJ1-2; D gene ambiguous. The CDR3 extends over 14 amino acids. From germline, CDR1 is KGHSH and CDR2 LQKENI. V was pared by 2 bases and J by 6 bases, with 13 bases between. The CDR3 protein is CASSPTGLPDGYTF. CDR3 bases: TGTGCCAGCTCACCAACCGGCCTACCCGATGGCTACACCTTC.

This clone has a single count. The CDR3 coding sequence is TGTGCCAGCAGTGTCTGGAGAACCCGAGGGAATGAGCAGTTCTTC. The encoded protein is CASSVWRTRGNEQFF. The chain is built from TRBV6-1 and TRBJ2-1, with TRBD2 as a possible D gene (5 bases). Per the germline V gene, CDR1 is MNHNS and CDR2 is SASEGT. The CDR3 loop spans 15 amino acids. V was cut by 4 bases and J by 7 bases, with 17 bases left in between.

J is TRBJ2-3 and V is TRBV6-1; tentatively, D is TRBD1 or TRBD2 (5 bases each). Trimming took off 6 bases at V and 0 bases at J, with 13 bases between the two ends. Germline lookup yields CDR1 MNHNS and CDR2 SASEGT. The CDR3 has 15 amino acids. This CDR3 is CASRTPWGSTDTQYF. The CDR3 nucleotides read TGTGCCAGCAGGACGCCTTGGGGGAGCACAGATACGCAGTATTTT.